This T cell receptor (beta chain) was documented in a study of blood T cell repertoires in COVID-19. Study-level information: Acute and convalescent COVID-19 specimens originated in the United States, Italy and Spain. PBMCs, B-cell-depleted T cells, or T cells provided the cDNA or gDNA that made up the material.

In the source study's methods: Amplified reference gene primers provided the basis for estimating nucleated cell counts. Method: immunoSEQ multiplex PCR; TCRdb's copy keeps in-frame clones and lacks some. V and J calls and clone size are as listed in that table; D and trimming were resolved from the DNA. The table lists approximately 180,000 clones, 90% of them singletons. Trimming cost V 6 bases and J 6 bases, with 11 bases left between them. The CDR3 runs to 12 residues. Germline CDR1 and CDR2: MNHNY and SVGAGI (reference sequence). This chain joins TRBV6-6 and TRBJ1-2; D is possibly TRBD1 (6 bases). The sample was peripheral blood. The origin of this receptor is a man aged 50 to 59 with acute or convalescent COVID-19. In DNA, the CDR3 is TGTGCCAGCAGCATGCGACAGGATGGCTACACCTTC. It translates to CASSMRQDGYTF.